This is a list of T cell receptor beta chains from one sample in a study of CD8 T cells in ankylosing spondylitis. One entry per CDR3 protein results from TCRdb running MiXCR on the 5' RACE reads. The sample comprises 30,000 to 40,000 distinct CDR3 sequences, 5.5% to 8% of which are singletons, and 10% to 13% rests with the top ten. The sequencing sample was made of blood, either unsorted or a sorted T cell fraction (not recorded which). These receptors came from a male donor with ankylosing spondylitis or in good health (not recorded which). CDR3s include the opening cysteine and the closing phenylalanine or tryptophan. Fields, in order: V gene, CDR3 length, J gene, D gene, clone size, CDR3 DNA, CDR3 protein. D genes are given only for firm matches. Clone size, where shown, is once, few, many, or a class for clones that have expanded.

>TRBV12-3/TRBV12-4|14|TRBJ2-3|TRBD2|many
TGTGCCAGCAGTCGACTAGCCGACCTCAATACGCAGTATTTT
CASSRLADLNTQYF
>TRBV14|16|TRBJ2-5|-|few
TGTGCCAGCAGCCTAACGCGAGGGTTCTGGCAAGAGACCCAGTACTTC
CASSLTRGFWQETQYF
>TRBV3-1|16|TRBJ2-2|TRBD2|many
TGTGCCAGCAGCCAAGGCCCGGGACTAGCGTTCGGGGAGCTGTTTTTT
CASSQGPGLAFGELFF
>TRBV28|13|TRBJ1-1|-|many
TGTGCCAGCTGCGTAGGTTGGAACACTGAAGCTTTCTTT
CASCVGWNTEAFF
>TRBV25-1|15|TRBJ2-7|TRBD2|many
TGTGCCAGCCATCTAGCGGGAGGGCCCCACAACGAGCAGTACTTC
CASHLAGGPHNEQYF
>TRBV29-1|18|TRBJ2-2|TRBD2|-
TGCAGCGTTGAAGGGTCAGGGACTAGCGGGAGGTATACCGGGGAGCTGTTTTTT
CSVEGSGTSGRYTGELFF
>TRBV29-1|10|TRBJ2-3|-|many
TGCAGCGGCGGGGAGGATACGCAGTATTTT
CSGGEDTQYF
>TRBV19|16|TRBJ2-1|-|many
TGTGCCAGTAGTATAGGTGAGGATTACCTCTACAATGAGCAGTTCTTC
CASSIGEDYLYNEQFF
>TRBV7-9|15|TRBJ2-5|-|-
TGTGCCAGCAGCCTAGTTCGGATCCAGGGGGAGACCCAGTACTTC
CASSLVRIQGETQYF
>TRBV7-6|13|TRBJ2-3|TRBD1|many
TGTGCCAGCGGCAGGGGGTCAACAGATACGCAGTATTTT
CASGRGSTDTQYF
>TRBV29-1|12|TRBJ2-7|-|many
TGCAGCGCCGGTTCCAACTCCTACGAGCAGTACTTC
CSAGSNSYEQYF
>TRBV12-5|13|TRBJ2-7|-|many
TGTGCTAGTGGCTCGTCGGGAGTGGGGTCCCGGTACTTC
CASGSSGVGSRYF
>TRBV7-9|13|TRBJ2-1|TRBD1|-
TGTGCCAGCAGCTTATCCCCACAGGGGATGCAGTTCTTC
CASSLSPQGMQFF
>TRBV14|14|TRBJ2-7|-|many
TGTGCCAGCAGCCAAGATGTCAGAGACTACGAGCAGTACTTC
CASSQDVRDYEQYF
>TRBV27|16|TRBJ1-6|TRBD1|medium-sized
TGTGCCAGCAGAGCCGGGACAGGGTCTTTCTATTCACCCCTCCACTTT
CASRAGTGSFYSPLHF
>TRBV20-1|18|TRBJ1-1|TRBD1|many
TGCAGTGCATCTCTCCCCCCAGGACAGGGTAAGGGGGACACTGAAGCTTTCTTT
CSASLPPGQGKGDTEAFF
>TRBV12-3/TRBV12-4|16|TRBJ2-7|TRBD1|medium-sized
TGTGCCAGCAGTTTACCAGGGACAGTACCCTCTGAAGAGCAGTACTTC
CASSLPGTVPSEEQYF
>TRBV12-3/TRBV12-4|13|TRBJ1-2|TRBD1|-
TGTGCCAGCAGTTTTCAGGGGGCGCGGGGCTACACCTTC
CASSFQGARGYTF
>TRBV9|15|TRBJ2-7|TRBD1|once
TGTGCCAGCAGCTTCGGACAGGGAGGCTCCTACGAGCAGTACTTC
CASSFGQGGSYEQYF
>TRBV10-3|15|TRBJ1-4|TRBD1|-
TGTGCCATCGCGGCCAGGGGGACAACTAATGAAAAACTGTTTTTT
CAIAARGTTNEKLFF
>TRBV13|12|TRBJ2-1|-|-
TGTGCCAGCCAGCCACTAGCAAATGAGCAGTTCTTC
CASQPLANEQFF
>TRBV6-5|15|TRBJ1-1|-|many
TGTGCCAGCAGTTATTGGGGTGGGATTAAGGCTGAAGCTTTCTTT
CASSYWGGIKAEAFF
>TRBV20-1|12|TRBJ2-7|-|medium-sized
TGCAGTGCCGCTAGCGCGTCCTACGAGCAGTACTTC
CSAASASYEQYF
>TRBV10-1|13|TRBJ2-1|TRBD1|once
TGCGCCAGCACCGGACAGGCGTACAATGAGCAGTTCTTC
CASTGQAYNEQFF
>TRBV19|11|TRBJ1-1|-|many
TGTGCCAGTAGCCCTGGGGCGGAAGCTTTCTTT
CASSPGAEAFF
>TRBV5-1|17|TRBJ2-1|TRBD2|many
TGCGCCAGCAGCTTGGTACCTAGCGGGAACTCCTACAATGAGCAGTTCTTC
CASSLVPSGNSYNEQFF
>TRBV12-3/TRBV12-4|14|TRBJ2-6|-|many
TGTGCCAGCAGTTTAGATCCTGGGGCCAACGTCCTGACTTTC
CASSLDPGANVLTF
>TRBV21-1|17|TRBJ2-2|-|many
TGTGCCAGCAGCAAAAAGGGACAGAGTCAGAACACCGGGGAGCTGTTTTTT
CASSKKGQSQNTGELFF
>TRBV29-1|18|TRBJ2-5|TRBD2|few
TGCAGCGTTGGGGGAGGGACTAGCGCGTACTCGAGGCAAGAGACCCAGTACTTC
CSVGGGTSAYSRQETQYF
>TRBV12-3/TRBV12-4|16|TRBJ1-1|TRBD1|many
TGTGCCAGCAGTTCCCTCCGGACAGGGGTTTCGACTGAAGCTTTCTTT
CASSSLRTGVSTEAFF
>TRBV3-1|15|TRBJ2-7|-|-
TGTGCCAGCAGCCAATCCCCGGACTCCTCCTACGAGCAGTACTTC
CASSQSPDSSYEQYF
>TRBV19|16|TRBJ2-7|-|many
TGTGCCAGTAGTATCTCCGGGCCCGGGGGCTCCTACGAGCAGTACTTC
CASSISGPGGSYEQYF
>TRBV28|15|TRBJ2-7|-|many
TGTGCCAGCAGTTTAGTTACTAGTTCCTCCTACGAGCAGTACTTC
CASSLVTSSSYEQYF
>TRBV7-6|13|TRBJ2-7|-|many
TGTGCCAGCAGCTTCGGTCCCACCTACGAGCAGTACTTC
CASSFGPTYEQYF
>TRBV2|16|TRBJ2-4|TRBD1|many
TGTGCCAGCATGGCGGACAGGTTTCTAGCCAAAAACATTCAGTACTTC
CASMADRFLAKNIQYF
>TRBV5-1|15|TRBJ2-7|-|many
TGCGCCAGCAGCACCTTTTGGACAGCTTCCTACGAGCAGTACTTC
CASSTFWTASYEQYF
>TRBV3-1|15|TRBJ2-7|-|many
TGTGCCAGCAGTCAAGGGGGATTATCCTACGAGTGGCAGTACTTC
CASSQGGLSYEWQYF
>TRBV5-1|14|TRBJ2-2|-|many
TGCGCCAGCAGCTTGGACAGGGAACGCGGGGAGCTGTTTTTT
CASSLDRERGELFF
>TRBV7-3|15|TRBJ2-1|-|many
TGTGCCAGCAGCTTAATAGCGGCCGCCTACAATGAGCAGTTCTTC
CASSLIAAAYNEQFF
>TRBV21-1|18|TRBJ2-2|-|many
TGTGCCAGCAGCAAAGCAGGACCGGCGGGAGGAAGGACCGGGGAGCTGTTTTTT
CASSKAGPAGGRTGELFF
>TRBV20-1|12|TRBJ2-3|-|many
TGCAGTGCGGAGGGAATGACAGATACGCAGTATTTT
CSAEGMTDTQYF
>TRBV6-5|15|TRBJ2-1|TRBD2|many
TGTGCCAGCAGTTCAGCCGGGACTAGCGGCAATGAGCAGTTCTTC
CASSSAGTSGNEQFF
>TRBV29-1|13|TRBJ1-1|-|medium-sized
TGCAGCGTTGCGGGGTTCGTGGGCACTGAAGCTTTCTTT
CSVAGFVGTEAFF
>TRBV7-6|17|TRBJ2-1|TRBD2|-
TGTGCGAGCAGCCCCAGCGCGACTAGCGGGGCGTACAGTGAGCAGTTCTTC
CASSPSATSGAYSEQFF
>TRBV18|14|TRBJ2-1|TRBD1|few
TGTGCCAGCTCACCGACAGGGGGGAACAATGAGCAGTTCTTC
CASSPTGGNNEQFF
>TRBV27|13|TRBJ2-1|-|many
TGTGCCAGCAGGGGTAGCTCCTACAATGAGCAGTTCTTC
CASRGSSYNEQFF
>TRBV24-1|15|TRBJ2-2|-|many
TGTGCCCCCGGCAGGGGAAAATTGGACACCGGGGAGCTGTTTTTT
CAPGRGKLDTGELFF
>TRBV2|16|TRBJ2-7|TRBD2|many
TGTGCCAGCAGTGAGAGGGATCCAGCGGGAGGCTACGAGCAGTACTTC
CASSERDPAGGYEQYF
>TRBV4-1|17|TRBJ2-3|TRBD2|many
TGCGCCAGCAGCCAGGGGGGAGCGGGAAGGGTAACAGATACGCAGTATTTT
CASSQGGAGRVTDTQYF
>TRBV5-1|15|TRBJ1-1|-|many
TGCGCCAGCAGCTTGGCCGGACCGCAGAACACTGAAGCTTTCTTT
CASSLAGPQNTEAFF
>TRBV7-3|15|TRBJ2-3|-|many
TGTGCCAGCAGCTTAAAGGGCACAGGCACAGATACGCAGTATTTT
CASSLKGTGTDTQYF